Listed below are T cell receptor beta chains from one sample, sequenced in a study of regulatory T cells in long-lasting Graves disease. TCRdb re-called the multiplex PCR reads through MiXCR, storing one row per CDR3 protein. The sample holds hundreds of thousands of distinct CDR3 sequences, less than 15% seen once. The same sample was also studied in work on T cells in Graves' hyperthyroidism and ophthalmopathy.

The sample consisted of peripheral blood mononuclear cells (PBMCs), taken at new diagnosis, from a patient treated with antithyroid drugs. These receptors all come from a young man with Graves disease. The CDR3 runs from the conserved cysteine through the conserved F or W. Each record gives: J gene, clone size, V gene, D gene, CDR3 protein, CDR3 DNA. D genes are given only for firm matches. The listing skips clone size in some rows; elsewhere it reads once, few, many or a size class.

TRBJ2-1 few TRBV12-3/TRBV12-4 . CASSFNRGGERLYNEQFF TGTGCCAGCAGTTTTAATCGCGGCGGGGAGCGGCTCTACAATGAGCAGTTCTTC
TRBJ2-1 many TRBV12-3/TRBV12-4 TRBD1 CASSYDRGVWSNEQFF TGTGCCAGCAGTTACGACAGGGGGGTATGGAGCAATGAGCAGTTCTTC
TRBJ2-3 many TRBV5-6 . CASSLGAQDTQYF TGTGCCAGCAGCTTGGGAGCGCAGGATACGCAGTATTTT
TRBJ2-1 many TRBV20-1 TRBD2 CSASGSLAGSFNEQFF TGCAGTGCTAGTGGATCCCTAGCGGGATCCTTCAATGAGCAGTTCTTC
TRBJ2-3 many TRBV20-1 . CSVSPRGRDTQYF TGCAGTGTTAGCCCCCGCGGGCGGGATACGCAGTATTTT
TRBJ2-7 many TRBV2 . CASSGQRTEQYF TGTGCCAGCAGCGGGCAGCGCACCGAGCAGTACTTC
TRBJ1-2 many TRBV9 . CASSVASRSYGYTF TGTGCCAGCAGCGTAGCTTCCAGGTCGTATGGCTACACCTTC
TRBJ2-7 many TRBV7-2 TRBD2 CASSPSISGSREQYF TGTGCCAGCAGCCCGTCGATTAGCGGGAGTCGTGAGCAGTACTTC
TRBJ1-5 few TRBV6-5 . CASSYQSWKSSNQPQHF TGTGCCAGCAGTTATCAAAGTTGGAAGTCTAGCAATCAGCCCCAGCATTTT
TRBJ2-2 many TRBV12-3/TRBV12-4 . CASSPPVQVIGELFF TGTGCCAGCAGTCCGCCGGTGCAGGTCATCGGGGAGCTGTTTTTT
TRBJ2-2 many TRBV2 TRBD1 CASSTGGRGTGELFF TGTGCCAGCAGTACAGGGGGCCGGGGCACCGGGGAGCTGTTTTTT
TRBJ2-7 many TRBV20-1 TRBD2 CSARDTGSGGYEQYF TGCAGTGCTAGAGATACGGGGAGCGGGGGCTACGAGCAGTACTTC
TRBJ2-3 many TRBV20-1 TRBD2 CSALTSGRAQVTDTQYF TGCAGTGCTCTGACTAGCGGGAGGGCCCAGGTCACAGATACGCAGTATTTT
TRBJ1-1 many TRBV5-1 TRBD1 CASSLRGQENTEAFF TGCGCCAGCAGCTTACGGGGACAGGAAAACACTGAAGCTTTCTTT
TRBJ2-3 few TRBV7-7 . CASSFDTSTDTQYF TGTGCTAGCAGCTTCGACACCTCCACAGATACGCAGTATTTT
TRBJ2-7 many TRBV13 . CASSIGPYEQYF TGTGCCAGCAGCATCGGACCTTACGAGCAGTACTTC
TRBJ2-1 many TRBV24-1 TRBD2 CATSEPRTSGRRGHEQFF TGTGCCACCAGTGAACCCCGGACTAGCGGGAGGAGAGGGCATGAGCAGTTCTTC
TRBJ2-7 few TRBV15 TRBD1 CATSSPQGRGYEQYF TGTGCCACCAGCAGTCCACAGGGGCGCGGCTACGAGCAGTACTTC
TRBJ2-5 . TRBV30 . CAWSVRDQETQYF TGTGCCTGGAGTGTACGCGACCAAGAGACCCAGTACTTC
TRBJ2-1 . TRBV9 . CASSQGRRPYNEQFF TGTGCCAGCAGCCAAGGGCGGCGGCCCTACAATGAGCAGTTCTTC
TRBJ2-1 many TRBV6-1 TRBD2 CATTSPKDNEQFF TGTGCCACGACTAGCCCAAAAGACAATGAGCAGTTCTTC
TRBJ1-2 many TRBV6-5 . CASSSRPGYGYTF TGTGCCAGCAGTTCGCGCCCCGGCTATGGCTACACCTTC
TRBJ2-5 . TRBV7-9 . CASSTERRLAGETQYF TGTGCCAGCAGCACCGAAAGGAGATTGGCGGGGGAGACCCAGTACTTC
TRBJ1-5 many TRBV29-1 TRBD1 CSVGGTANQPQHF TGCAGCGTTGGCGGGACAGCCAATCAGCCCCAGCATTTT
TRBJ2-7 many TRBV7-2 . CASSPLYSVGSYEQYF TGTGCCAGCAGTCCACTCTATTCCGTGGGCTCCTACGAGCAGTACTTC
TRBJ2-3 many TRBV11-1 TRBD2 CASSFRTRADTQYF TGTGCCAGCAGCTTTCGGACTAGGGCAGATACGCAGTATTTT
TRBJ1-2 . TRBV11-2 . CASSFTITQGQGYTF TGTGCCAGCAGCTTCACGATTACCCAGGGTCAAGGCTACACCTTC
TRBJ1-1 few TRBV10-3 . CAISEGIGRTEAFF TGTGCCATCAGTGAGGGGATTGGGAGAACTGAAGCTTTCTTT
TRBJ1-2 few TRBV24-1 TRBD1 CATSEPTNRGGYGYTF TGTGCCACCAGTGAACCTACTAACAGGGGGGGCTATGGCTACACCTTC
TRBJ2-1 many TRBV12-3/TRBV12-4 TRBD2 CASSKRLAGGLYNEQFF TGTGCCAGCAGCAAACGACTAGCGGGAGGGTTGTACAATGAGCAGTTCTTC
TRBJ2-1 . TRBV29-1 . CSVEDLQGRAGQFF TGCAGCGTTGAAGATCTTCAGGGCAGGGCGGGGCAGTTCTTC
TRBJ2-1 many TRBV5-1 TRBD2 CASSFGGGSFDEQFF TGCGCCAGCAGCTTTGGTGGCGGGAGTTTCGATGAGCAGTTCTTC
TRBJ2-1 many TRBV12-3/TRBV12-4 TRBD2 CASSRTSGSNEQFF TGTGCCAGCAGTCGGACTAGCGGGAGCAATGAGCAGTTCTTC
TRBJ2-5 . TRBV19 TRBD2 CASRLAGGRLETQYF TGTGCCAGTAGACTAGCGGGAGGGCGGTTGGAGACCCAGTACTTC
TRBJ1-5 many TRBV24-1 . CATSDRHANQPQHF TGTGCCACCAGTGATAGACACGCTAATCAGCCCCAGCATTTT
TRBJ1-2 many TRBV28 TRBD1 CASSHSGTGGGYGYTF TGTGCCAGCAGCCACTCGGGGACAGGGGGCGGCTATGGCTACACCTTC
TRBJ2-3 . TRBV10-3 TRBD1 CAISAGDRGLTDTQYF TGTGCCATCAGTGCGGGGGACAGGGGGCTCACAGATACGCAGTATTTT
TRBJ2-2 many TRBV7-2 . CASRRSGVNTGELFF TGTGCCAGCAGGAGGAGCGGAGTAAACACCGGGGAGCTGTTTTTT
TRBJ2-3 . TRBV7-2 TRBD2 CASSPRLAGYTDTQYF TGTGCCAGCAGCCCAAGACTAGCGGGGTACACAGATACGCAGTATTTT
TRBJ2-2 many TRBV12-3/TRBV12-4 TRBD2 CASSLASSGTNTGELFF TGTGCCAGCAGTTTAGCGTCTAGCGGGACGAACACCGGGGAGCTGTTTTTT
TRBJ2-7 few TRBV5-6 . CASSLVARRNREQYF TGTGCCAGCAGCTTGGTTGCGAGGAGGAACAGGGAACAGTACTTC
TRBJ2-1 . TRBV2 TRBD1 CASSDWGQGYNEQFF TGTGCCAGCAGTGACTGGGGACAGGGCTACAATGAGCAGTTCTTC
TRBJ1-2 . TRBV4-1 . CASSQGGQGDGYTF TGCGCCAGCAGCCAAGGAGGGCAGGGAGACGGCTACACCTTC
TRBJ2-2 few TRBV7-8 . CASSLVRPAGELFF TGTGCCAGCAGCTTAGTTCGTCCAGCCGGGGAGCTGTTTTTT
TRBJ2-1 . TRBV5-1 . CASSLASGESGEQFF TGCGCCAGCAGCTTGGCCTCGGGGGAGTCGGGTGAGCAGTTCTTC
TRBJ2-1 many TRBV20-1 TRBD2 CSATRSSGRDEQFF TGCAGTGCAACGCGGTCTAGCGGGAGGGATGAGCAGTTCTTC
TRBJ2-3 many TRBV20-1 . CSARDHRRGTDTQYF TGCAGTGCTAGAGATCACCGGAGGGGCACAGATACGCAGTATTTT
TRBJ2-7 many TRBV20-1 TRBD2 CSGRLAGSSEQYF TGCAGTGGTAGACTAGCGGGGTCTTCCGAGCAGTACTTC
TRBJ1-1 many TRBV7-3 . CASSLDSYTEAFF TGTGCCAGCAGCCTGGACAGTTACACTGAAGCTTTCTTT
TRBJ2-1 few TRBV12-3/TRBV12-4 . CASTTLGATYNEQFF TGTGCCAGCACCACTTTGGGAGCGACCTACAATGAGCAGTTCTTC
TRBJ1-5 many TRBV12-3/TRBV12-4 . CASRVGSQPQHF TGTGCCAGCAGGGTCGGGTCTCAGCCCCAGCATTTT